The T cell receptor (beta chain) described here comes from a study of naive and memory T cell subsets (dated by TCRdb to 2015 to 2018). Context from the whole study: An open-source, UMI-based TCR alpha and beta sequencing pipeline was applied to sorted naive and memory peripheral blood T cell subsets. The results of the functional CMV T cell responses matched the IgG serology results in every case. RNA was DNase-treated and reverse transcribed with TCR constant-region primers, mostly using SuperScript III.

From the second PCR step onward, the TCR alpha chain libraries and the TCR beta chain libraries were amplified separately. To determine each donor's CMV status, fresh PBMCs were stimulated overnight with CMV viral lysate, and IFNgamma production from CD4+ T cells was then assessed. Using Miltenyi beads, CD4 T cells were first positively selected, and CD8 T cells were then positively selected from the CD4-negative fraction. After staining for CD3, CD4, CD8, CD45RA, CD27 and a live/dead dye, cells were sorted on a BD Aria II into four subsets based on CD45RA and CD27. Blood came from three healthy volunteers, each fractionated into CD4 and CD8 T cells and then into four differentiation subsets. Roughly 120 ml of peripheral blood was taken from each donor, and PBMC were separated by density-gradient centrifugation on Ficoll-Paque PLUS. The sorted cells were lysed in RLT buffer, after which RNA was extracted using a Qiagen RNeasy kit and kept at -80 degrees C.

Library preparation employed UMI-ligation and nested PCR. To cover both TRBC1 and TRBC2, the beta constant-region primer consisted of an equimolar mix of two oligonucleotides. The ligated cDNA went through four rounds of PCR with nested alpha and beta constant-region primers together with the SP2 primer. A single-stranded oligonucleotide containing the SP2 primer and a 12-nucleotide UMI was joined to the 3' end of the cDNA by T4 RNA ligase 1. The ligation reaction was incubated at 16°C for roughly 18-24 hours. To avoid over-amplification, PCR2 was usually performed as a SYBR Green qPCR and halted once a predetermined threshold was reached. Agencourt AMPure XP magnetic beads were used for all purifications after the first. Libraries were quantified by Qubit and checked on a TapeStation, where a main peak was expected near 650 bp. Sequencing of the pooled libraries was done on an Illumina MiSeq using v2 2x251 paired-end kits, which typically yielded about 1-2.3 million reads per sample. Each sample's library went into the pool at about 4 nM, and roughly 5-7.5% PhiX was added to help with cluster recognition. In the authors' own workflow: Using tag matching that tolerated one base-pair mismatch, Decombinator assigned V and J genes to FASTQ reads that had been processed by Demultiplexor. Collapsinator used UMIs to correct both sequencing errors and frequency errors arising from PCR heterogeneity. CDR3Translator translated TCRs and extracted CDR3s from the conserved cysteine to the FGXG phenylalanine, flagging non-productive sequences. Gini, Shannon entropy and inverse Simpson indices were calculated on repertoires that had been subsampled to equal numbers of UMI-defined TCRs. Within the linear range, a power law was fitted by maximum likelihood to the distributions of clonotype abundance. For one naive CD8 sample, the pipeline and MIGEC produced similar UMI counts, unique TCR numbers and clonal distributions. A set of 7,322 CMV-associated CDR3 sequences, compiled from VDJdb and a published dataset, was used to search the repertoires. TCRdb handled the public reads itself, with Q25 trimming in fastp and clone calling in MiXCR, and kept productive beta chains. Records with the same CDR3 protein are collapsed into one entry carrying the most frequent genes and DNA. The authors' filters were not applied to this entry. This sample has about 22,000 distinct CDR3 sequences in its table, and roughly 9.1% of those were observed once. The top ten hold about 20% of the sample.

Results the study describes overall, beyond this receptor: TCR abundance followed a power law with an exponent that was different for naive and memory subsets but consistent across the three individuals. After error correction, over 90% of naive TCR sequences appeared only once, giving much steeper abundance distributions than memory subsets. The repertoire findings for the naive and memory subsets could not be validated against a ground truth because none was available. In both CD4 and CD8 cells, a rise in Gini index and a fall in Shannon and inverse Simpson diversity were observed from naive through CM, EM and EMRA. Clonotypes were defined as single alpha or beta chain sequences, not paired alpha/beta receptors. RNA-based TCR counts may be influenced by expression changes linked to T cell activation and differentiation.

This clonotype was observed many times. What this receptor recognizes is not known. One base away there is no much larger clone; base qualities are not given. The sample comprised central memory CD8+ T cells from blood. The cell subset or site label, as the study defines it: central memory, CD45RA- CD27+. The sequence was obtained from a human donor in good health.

The CDR3: CASRHQNTEAFF. The bases are TGTGCCAGCAGACATCAGAACACTGAAGCTTTCTTT. Rearrangement joined TRBV27 to TRBJ1-1, with an unclear D gene assignment. For CDR1 and CDR2, the germline V gene (reference sequence) lists MNHEY and SMNVEV. V drops 6 bases and J drops 1 base, leaving 6 bases in between. CDR3 length: 12 amino acids, cysteine to phenylalanine. The retained sequence is limited to the CDR3, 36 bases, with the frame set at the first base.